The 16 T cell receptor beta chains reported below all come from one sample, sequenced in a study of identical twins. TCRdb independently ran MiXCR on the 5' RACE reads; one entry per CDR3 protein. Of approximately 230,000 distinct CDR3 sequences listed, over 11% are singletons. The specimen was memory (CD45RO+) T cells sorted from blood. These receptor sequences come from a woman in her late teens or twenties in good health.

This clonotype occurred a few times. The CDR3, as DNA: TGTGCCAGCAGCTTAGCCGGGACCCCCTTGATGCCCCAGCATTTT. It translates to CASSLAGTPLMPQHF. The V call is TRBV7-9, the J call TRBJ1-5, with a tentative D call TRBD1 (5 bases). V lost 0 bases, J lost 9 bases, and 15 bases lay in between. The CDR3 loop spans 15 amino acids. Germline-derived CDR1 and CDR2 are SEHNR and FQNEAQ (reference sequence).

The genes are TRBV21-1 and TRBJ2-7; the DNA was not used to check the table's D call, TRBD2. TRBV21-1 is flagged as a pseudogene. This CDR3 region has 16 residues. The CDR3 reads CAIDEGWREGPYEQYF. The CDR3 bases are TGTGCCATCGACGAAGGCTGGCGGGAGGGCCCCTACGAGCAGTACTTC.

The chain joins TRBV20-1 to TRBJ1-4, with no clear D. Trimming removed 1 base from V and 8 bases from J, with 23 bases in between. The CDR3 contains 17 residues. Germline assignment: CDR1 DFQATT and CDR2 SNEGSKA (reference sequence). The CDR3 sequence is CSARVPATNSRSEKLFF. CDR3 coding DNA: TGCAGTGCTAGAGTCCCAGCCACGAACTCAAGGAGCGAAAAACTGTTTTTT.

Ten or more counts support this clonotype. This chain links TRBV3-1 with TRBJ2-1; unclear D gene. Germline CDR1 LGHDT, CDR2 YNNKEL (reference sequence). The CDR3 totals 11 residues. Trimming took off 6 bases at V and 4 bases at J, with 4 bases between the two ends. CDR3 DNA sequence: TGTGCCAGCAGTGAGTACAATGAGCAGTTCTTC. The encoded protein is CASSEYNEQFF.

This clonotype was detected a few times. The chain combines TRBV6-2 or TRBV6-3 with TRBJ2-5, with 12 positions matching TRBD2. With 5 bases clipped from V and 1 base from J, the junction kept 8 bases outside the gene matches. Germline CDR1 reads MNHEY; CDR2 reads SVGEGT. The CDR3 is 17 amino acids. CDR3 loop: CASSTRRTSGVQETQYF. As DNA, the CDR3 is TGTGCCAGCAGTACTCGCAGGACTAGCGGGGTCCAAGAGACCCAGTACTTC.

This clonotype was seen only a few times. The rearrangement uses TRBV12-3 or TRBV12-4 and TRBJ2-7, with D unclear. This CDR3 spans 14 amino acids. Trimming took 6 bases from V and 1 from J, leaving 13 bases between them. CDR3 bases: TGTGCCAGCAGAGAGCCAGGTCTTTCCTACGAGCAGTACTTC. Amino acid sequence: CASREPGLSYEQYF.

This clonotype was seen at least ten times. CDR3 coding DNA: TGTGCCAGTAGTCCCCTCGACAGGGAGACTGAAGCTTTCTTT. It encodes CASSPLDRETEAFF. This chain links TRBV19 with TRBJ1-1, with 7 bases identical to TRBD1. The CDR3 spans 14 residues. Germline loops: CDR1 LNHDA, CDR2 SQIVND (reference sequence). V lost 5 bases, J lost 5 bases, and 8 bases stayed unmatched.

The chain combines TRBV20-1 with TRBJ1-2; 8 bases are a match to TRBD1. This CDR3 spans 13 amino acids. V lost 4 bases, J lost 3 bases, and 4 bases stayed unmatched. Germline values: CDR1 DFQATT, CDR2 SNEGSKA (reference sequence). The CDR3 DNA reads TGCAGTGCTACTGGGACAGGCTACTATGGCTACACCTTC. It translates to CSATGTGYYGYTF.

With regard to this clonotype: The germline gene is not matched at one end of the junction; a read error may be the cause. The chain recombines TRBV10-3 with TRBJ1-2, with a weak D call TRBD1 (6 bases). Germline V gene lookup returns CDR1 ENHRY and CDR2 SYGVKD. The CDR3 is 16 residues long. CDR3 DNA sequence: TGTGCCATCAGCGAAGAACGGGGCAGGGGAAACTGTGGCTACACCTTC. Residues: CAISEERGRGNCGYTF.

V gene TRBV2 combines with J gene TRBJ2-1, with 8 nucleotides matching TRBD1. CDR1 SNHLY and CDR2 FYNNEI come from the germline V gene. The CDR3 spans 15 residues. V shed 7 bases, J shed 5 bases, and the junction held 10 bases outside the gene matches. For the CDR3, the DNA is TGTGCCAGCACCGAACAGGGGGTAGTCCACAATGAGCAGTTCTTC. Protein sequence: CASTEQGVVHNEQFF.

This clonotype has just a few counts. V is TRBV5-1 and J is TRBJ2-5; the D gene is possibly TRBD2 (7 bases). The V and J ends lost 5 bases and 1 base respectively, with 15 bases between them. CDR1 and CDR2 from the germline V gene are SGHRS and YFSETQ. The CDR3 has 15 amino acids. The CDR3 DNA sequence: TGCGCCAGCAGTCTGGGGGGGGACATCCAAGAGACCCAGTACTTC. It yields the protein CASSLGGDIQETQYF.

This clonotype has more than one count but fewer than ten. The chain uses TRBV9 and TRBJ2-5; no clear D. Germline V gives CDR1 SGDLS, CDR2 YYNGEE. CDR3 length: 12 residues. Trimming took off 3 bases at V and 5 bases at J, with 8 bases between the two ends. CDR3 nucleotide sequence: TGTGCCAGCAGCGCGGGCCGGGAGACCCAGTACTTC. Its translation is CASSAGRETQYF.

The CDR3 nucleotides read TGTGCCAGCAGCCCTGTAAGCCGCCAAGAGACCCAGTACTTC. This encodes CASSPVSRQETQYF. The J gene is TRBJ2-5, the V gene TRBV9; D gene unclear. The CDR3 is 14 residues long. V was clipped by 4 bases and J by 1 base, with 11 bases between them. The V gene's germline CDR1 is SGDLS and CDR2 YYNGEE.

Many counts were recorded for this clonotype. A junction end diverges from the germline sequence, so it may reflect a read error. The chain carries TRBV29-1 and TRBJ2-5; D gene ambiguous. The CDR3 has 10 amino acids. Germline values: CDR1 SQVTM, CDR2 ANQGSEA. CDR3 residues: CSAGDNTFNF. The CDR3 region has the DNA TGCAGCGCTGGGGATAATACGTTTAACTTC. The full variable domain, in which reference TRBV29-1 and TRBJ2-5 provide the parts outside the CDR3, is SAVISQKPSRDICQRGTSLTIQCQVDSQVTMMFWYRQQPGQSLTLIATANQGSEATYESGFVIDKFPISRPNLTFSTLTVSNMSPEDSSIYLCSAGDNTFNFGPGTRLLVL.

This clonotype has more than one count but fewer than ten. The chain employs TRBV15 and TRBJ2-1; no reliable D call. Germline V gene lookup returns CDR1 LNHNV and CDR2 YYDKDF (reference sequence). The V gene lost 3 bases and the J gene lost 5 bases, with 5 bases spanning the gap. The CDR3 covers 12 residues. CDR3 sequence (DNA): TGTGCCACCAGCAGGACAAACAATGAGCAGTTCTTC. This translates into CATSRTNNEQFF.

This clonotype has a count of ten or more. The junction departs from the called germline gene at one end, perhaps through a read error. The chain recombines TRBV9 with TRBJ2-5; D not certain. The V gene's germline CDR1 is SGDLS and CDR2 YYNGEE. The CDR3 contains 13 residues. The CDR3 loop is CASSQNYQETQYF. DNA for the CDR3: TGTGCCAGCAGCCAAAACTACCAGGAGACCCAGTACTTC.